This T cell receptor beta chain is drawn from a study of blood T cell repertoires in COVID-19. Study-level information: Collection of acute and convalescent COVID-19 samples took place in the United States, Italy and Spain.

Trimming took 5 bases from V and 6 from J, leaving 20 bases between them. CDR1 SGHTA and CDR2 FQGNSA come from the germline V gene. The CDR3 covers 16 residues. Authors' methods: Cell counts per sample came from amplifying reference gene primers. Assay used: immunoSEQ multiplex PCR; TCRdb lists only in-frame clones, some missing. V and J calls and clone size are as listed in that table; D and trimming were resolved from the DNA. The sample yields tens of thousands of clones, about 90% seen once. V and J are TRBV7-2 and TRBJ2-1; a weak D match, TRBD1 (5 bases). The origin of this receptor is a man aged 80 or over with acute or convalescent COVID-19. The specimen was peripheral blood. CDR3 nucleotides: TGTGCCAGCAGCCCAAGCTGGGTCCAGGGATTCAATGAGCAGTTCTTC. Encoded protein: CASSPSWVQGFNEQFF.